Listed below are T cell receptor beta chains from one sample, sequenced in a study of cytomegalovirus exposure and HLA in healthy donors. Only in-frame clones appear in the TCRdb table, and some are missing; sequencing was by immunoSEQ multiplex PCR. The sample includes around 150,000 clones, around 75% seen only once; the top ten take 3.5%. Material: PBMCs. The source is a human donor in good health. Each CDR3 is given without its conserved first and last residue. Each record gives: J gene, V gene, CDR3 protein.

j_call: TRBJ2-5; v_call: TRBV15; cdr3_aa: ATSRGGETQY
j_call: TRBJ1-1; v_call: TRBV7-2; cdr3_aa: ASRLAGYTEAF
j_call: TRBJ1-1; v_call: TRBV2; cdr3_aa: ASGRRDAEAF
j_call: TRBJ1-5; v_call: TRBV28; cdr3_aa: ASSPRSDGGNQPQH
j_call: TRBJ2-3; v_call: TRBV13; cdr3_aa: ASSFTGSQSGDTQY
j_call: TRBJ2-7; v_call: TRBV5-6; cdr3_aa: ASTFLSGQIAYEQY
j_call: TRBJ2-7; v_call: TRBV9; cdr3_aa: ASSVEGGSGYEQY
j_call: TRBJ2-7; v_call: TRBV7-9; cdr3_aa: ASSLVAGGEQY
j_call: TRBJ1-5; v_call: TRBV19; cdr3_aa: ASRQQGFNQPQH
j_call: TRBJ2-1; v_call: TRBV5-6; cdr3_aa: ASSLRPQAGSNEQF
j_call: TRBJ1-2; v_call: TRBV2; cdr3_aa: ASSERGKRLTGGYT
j_call: TRBJ2-7; v_call: TRBV30; cdr3_aa: AWAGGAGTYEQY
j_call: TRBJ2-7; v_call: TRBV2; cdr3_aa: ANQAGVVGEQY
j_call: TRBJ2-1; v_call: TRBV27; cdr3_aa: ASCQSSGSRGEQF
j_call: TRBJ1-5; v_call: TRBV5-8; cdr3_aa: ASIGQGDQPQH
j_call: TRBJ2-1; v_call: TRBV7-2; cdr3_aa: ASSRGQNLGDEQF
j_call: TRBJ2-1; v_call: TRBV25-1; cdr3_aa: ASSEGVGGLNEQF
j_call: TRBJ2-3; v_call: TRBV27; cdr3_aa: ASSDRGGITDTQY
j_call: TRBJ1-5; v_call: TRBV6-5; cdr3_aa: ASSRGSSNQPQH
j_call: TRBJ1-1; v_call: TRBV6-5; cdr3_aa: ASTIIQGNTEAF
j_call: TRBJ2-1; v_call: TRBV28; cdr3_aa: ASSLGLSEQF
j_call: TRBJ1-1; v_call: TRBV30; cdr3_aa: AWSIGGTEAF
j_call: TRBJ2-1; v_call: TRBV5-6; cdr3_aa: ASSYFGLAGFGNEQF
j_call: TRBJ1-1; v_call: TRBV7-9; cdr3_aa: ASSSTGIGDTEAF
j_call: TRBJ2-3; v_call: TRBV28; cdr3_aa: ASSFLVLTDTQY
j_call: TRBJ2-5; v_call: TRBV29-1; cdr3_aa: SVASSGEETQY
j_call: TRBJ1-1; v_call: TRBV4-2; cdr3_aa: ASSQVMGGTEAF
j_call: TRBJ2-7; v_call: TRBV5-1; cdr3_aa: ASSPGTGSHYEQY
j_call: .; v_call: TRBV6-5; cdr3_aa: ASSMTGTKIYEQY
j_call: TRBJ2-7; v_call: TRBV5-1; cdr3_aa: ASSLGTGPYEQY
j_call: TRBJ1-2; v_call: TRBV28; cdr3_aa: ASSFNPGQGTNGYT
j_call: TRBJ1-4; v_call: TRBV15; cdr3_aa: ATSRSVGTVN
j_call: TRBJ2-1; v_call: TRBV10-1; cdr3_aa: ASSEFQYNEQF
j_call: TRBJ1-3; v_call: TRBV2; cdr3_aa: ASSENRVFGALGRDTIY
j_call: TRBJ2-5; v_call: TRBV6-6; cdr3_aa: ASSYLGSGSGETQY
j_call: TRBJ1-6; v_call: TRBV28; cdr3_aa: ASSLLGTINSPLH
j_call: TRBJ1-3; v_call: TRBV7-2; cdr3_aa: ASSNPGNTIY
j_call: TRBJ2-3; v_call: TRBV10-3; cdr3_aa: AISDWARGIDTDTQY